The 23 T cell receptor beta chains reported below all come from one sample, sequenced in a study of neurological immune-mediated disorders. MiXCR, run by TCRdb on the 5' RACE reads, gives a single entry per CDR3 protein. The sample yields some 50,000 distinct CDR3 sequences, roughly 15% seen once. Sequencing was done on a sample of PBMCs. All receptors derive from a man in his sixties in good health.

This clonotype was seen many times. The V gene is TRBV12-3 or TRBV12-4, the J gene TRBJ1-1; D unclear. The V end lost 6 bases, the J end lost 1 base, and 9 bases lay between the germline ends. The CDR3 loop spans 13 amino acids. CDR3 protein: CASRSHPNTEAFF. The CDR3 bases are TGTGCCAGCAGATCCCACCCGAACACTGAAGCTTTCTTT.

This clonotype was observed at least ten times. The gene calls are TRBV20-1 and TRBJ2-1; possibly TRBD2 for D (5 bases). The CDR3 is 14 amino acids. CDR1 is DFQATT and CDR2 is SNEGSKA in the germline V gene (reference sequence). V was pared by 6 bases and J by 4 bases, with 16 bases between. CDR3 DNA sequence: TGCAGTGCAAGCGGTTCCCCGGGTTACAATGAGCAGTTCTTC. It yields the protein CSASGSPGYNEQFF.

In this sample, this clonotype turned up many times. The CDR3: CASSFSGSSIPEYF. DNA of the CDR3: TGTGCCAGCAGTTTTTCGGGTTCGAGTATTCCCGAGTACTTC. The chain combines TRBV12-3 or TRBV12-4 with TRBJ2-5; D gene uncertain. The length of the CDR3 is 14 residues. Between the trimmed V and J ends, which lost 3 bases and 12 bases, there was a span of 20 bases.

The CDR3 reads CASSFGVGAGELFF. DNA of the CDR3: TGTGCCAGCAGCTTCGGGGTCGGTGCCGGGGAGCTGTTTTTT. The chain has TRBV5-4 and TRBJ2-2; TRBD2 is a possible D gene (5 bases). Looked up from germline, CDR1 is SGHNT and CDR2 is YYREEE (reference sequence). CDR3 length: 14 amino acids. Trimming cost V 2 bases and J 6 bases, with 11 bases left between them.

This clonotype was seen ten or more times. The rearrangement joins TRBV20-1 to TRBJ2-1, with 14 bases lining up with TRBD2. With 6 bases clipped from V and 8 bases from J, the junction kept 12 bases outside the gene matches. The CDR3 is made up of 16 amino acids. Looked up from germline, CDR1 is DFQATT and CDR2 is SNEGSKA (reference sequence). CDR3 protein: CSADGTSGSQLYEQFF. CDR3 DNA sequence: TGCAGTGCCGACGGGACTAGCGGGAGCCAGTTATATGAGCAGTTCTTC.

This clonotype was counted only a few times. The chain combines TRBV5-1 with TRBJ1-2, with a possible D match to TRBD1 (6 bases). Between the trimmed V and J ends, which lost 7 bases and 3 bases, there was a span of 22 bases. The germline V gene has CDR1 SGHRS and CDR2 YFSETQ. The CDR3 sequence is 16 residues long. The CDR3 region is CASGGGSARSDYGYTF. DNA of the CDR3: TGCGCCAGCGGAGGGGGATCGGCTAGATCCGACTATGGCTACACCTTC.

This clonotype has a count of ten or more. V is TRBV20-1 and J is TRBJ2-7, with TRBD2 matching 11 bases. CDR1 and CDR2 (germline): DFQATT, SNEGSKA (reference sequence). The trim removed 0 bases at V and 6 bases at J, leaving 7 bases unmatched. The CDR3 has 15 residues. The DNA for the CDR3 is TGCAGTGCTAGAGAGCCGACTAGCGGGATAACCGAGCAGTACTTC. As protein: CSAREPTSGITEQYF.

The chain recombines TRBV3-1 with TRBJ2-5; 14 nucleotides agree with TRBD2. CDR3 length: 18 amino acids. The germline V gene encodes CDR1 LGHDT and CDR2 YNNKEL (reference sequence). V shed 4 bases, J shed 5 bases, and the junction held 12 bases outside the gene matches. The CDR3 spells CASSPNFGTSGSGETQYF. CDR3 DNA sequence: TGTGCCAGCAGCCCGAATTTCGGGACTAGCGGGAGCGGGGAGACCCAGTACTTC.

The sample holds many counts of this clonotype. The chain couples TRBV20-1 to TRBJ2-2; 13 bases map to TRBD2. The CDR3 runs 14 residues. Germline V lookup: CDR1 DFQATT, CDR2 SNEGSKA (reference sequence). V lost 6 bases to trimming and J lost 5 bases; unmatched junction nucleotides: 3. For the CDR3, the DNA is TGCAGTGCGCTGGGACTAGCGGGAACCGGGGAGCTGTTTTTT. Encoded protein: CSALGLAGTGELFF.

About this clonotype itself: This may be a read error, as it is one base from a much larger clone. The genes are TRBV6-5 and TRBJ2-7; a possible D gene is TRBD1 (6 bases). Trimming took off 6 bases at V and 4 bases at J, with 16 bases between the two ends. Germline-derived CDR1 and CDR2 are MNHEY and SVGAGI. The CDR3 extends over 14 amino acids. Here the CDR3 DNA reads TGTGCCAGCAGCGCCGGGACACGGGTTTACGAGCAGTACTTC. This encodes CASSAGTRVYEQYF.

This clonotype was observed at least ten times. The gene calls are TRBV5-1 and TRBJ2-2; D is possibly TRBD2 (5 bases). CDR3 length: 15 amino acids. Trimming left V 2 bases short and J 4 bases short, with 12 bases between. Per the germline V gene, CDR1 is SGHRS and CDR2 is YFSETQ. CDR3: CASSLGGSPTGELFF. The CDR3 bases are TGCGCCAGCAGCTTAGGAGGTTCCCCCACCGGGGAGCTGTTTTTT.

This clonotype has at least ten counts. V gene TRBV7-2 combines with J gene TRBJ2-4; TRBD2 aligns across 9 bases. This CDR3 has 13 residues. Germline assignment: CDR1 SGHTA and CDR2 FQGNSA. V lost 4 bases, J lost 9 bases, and 4 bases stayed unmatched. In nucleotides, the CDR3 is TGTGCCAGCAGCTCTAGCGGGACAAGCATTCAGTACTTC. It encodes CASSSSGTSIQYF.

This clonotype was counted at least ten times. J is TRBJ1-5 and V is TRBV4-3; D unresolved. V lost 3 bases and J 7 bases, leaving 10 bases between the germline ends. CDR1 and CDR2 (germline): LGHNA, YSLEER. The length of the CDR3 is 13 residues. CDR3 coding DNA: TGCGCCAGCAGCCAGGGAGGTGGACAGCCCCAGCATTTT. Protein: CASSQGGGQPQHF.

This clonotype has ten or more counts. The rearrangement uses TRBV5-6 and TRBJ2-7; D is perhaps TRBD2 (6 bases). V lost 0 bases, J lost 7 bases, and 8 bases lay in between. This CDR3 is built from 12 residues. From germline, CDR1 is SGHDT and CDR2 YYEEEE. CDR3 nucleotide sequence: TGTGCCAGCAGCTTGGCCGCGGGAGAGCAGTACTTC. Translation gives CASSLAAGEQYF. The full variable domain, completed using reference TRBV5-6 and TRBJ2-7, is DAGVTQSPTHLIKTRGQQVTLRCSPKSGHDTVSWYQQALGQGPQFIFQYYEEEERQRGNFPDRFSGHQFPNYSSELNVNALLLGDSALYLCASSLAAGEQYFGPGTRLTVT.

This clonotype showed up many times. This chain uses TRBV20-1 with TRBJ2-5; TRBD2 matches 9 bases. Per the germline V gene, CDR1 is DFQATT and CDR2 is SNEGSKA (reference sequence). This CDR3 comprises 14 residues. V lost 3 bases to trimming and J lost 5 bases; unmatched junction nucleotides: 7. The CDR3 loop is CSARPAGGLETQYF. The CDR3 DNA reads TGCAGTGCTAGGCCAGCGGGAGGTCTGGAGACCCAGTACTTC.

This clonotype was found many times. The chain carries TRBV5-1 and TRBJ2-2; D gene ambiguous. Germline CDR1 and CDR2: SGHRS and YFSETQ. Trimming took off 0 bases at V and 0 bases at J, with 6 bases between the two ends. The CDR3 covers 15 residues. Here the CDR3 reads CASSLGRTNTGELFF. The CDR3 DNA reads as TGCGCCAGCAGCTTGGGAAGGACGAACACCGGGGAGCTGTTTTTT.

This clonotype showed up just a few times. The chain is built from TRBV29-1 and TRBJ2-7; D ambiguous. Germline loops: CDR1 SQVTM, CDR2 ANQGSEA. The CDR3 extends over 11 amino acids. V was clipped by 3 bases and J by 3 bases, with 6 bases between them. In DNA, the CDR3 is TGCAGCGTTGAGAAAAGCTACGAGCAGTACTTC. This encodes CSVEKSYEQYF.

This clonotype came up many times. The V and J genes are TRBV7-8 and TRBJ2-7; TRBD2 aligns across 9 bases. CDR1 and CDR2 (germline): SGHVS, FQNEAQ. The CDR3 covers 16 residues. J lost 6 bases, V lost 2 bases, and 11 bases had no gene match. The DNA for the CDR3 is TGTGCCAGCAGCTTAACTCGGGTAGCGGGAGCCGGCGAGCAGTACTTC. It is translated as CASSLTRVAGAGEQYF.

The chain couples TRBV6-2 or TRBV6-3 to TRBJ2-1; D gene unclear. V lost 6 bases and J 0 bases, leaving 18 bases between the germline ends. CDR3 length: 17 amino acids. Germline-derived CDR1 and CDR2 are MNHEY and SVGEGT. The CDR3 is CASSPMVRTSSYNEQFF. The CDR3 bases are TGTGCCAGCAGCCCAATGGTCCGTACAAGCTCCTACAATGAGCAGTTCTTC.

In its sample, this clonotype was seen many times. The chain joins TRBV20-1 to TRBJ1-2; D is unclear. Germline V lookup: CDR1 DFQATT, CDR2 SNEGSKA (reference sequence). The CDR3 totals 14 residues. V gave up 5 bases and J gave up 6 bases, with 19 bases separating them. The CDR3 region is CSAVQPGLKDGYTF. In DNA form, the CDR3 reads TGCAGTGCTGTACAACCCGGACTGAAGGATGGCTACACCTTC.

There are a few counts of this clonotype. V and J are TRBV6-1 and TRBJ1-1; D call uncertain. There are 15 residues in the CDR3. V was cut by 1 base and J by 1 base, with 10 bases left in between. Per germline, CDR1 MNHNS and CDR2 SASEGT. CDR3 residues: CASSEGPVGNTEAFF. The CDR3 region has the DNA TGTGCCAGCAGTGAAGGTCCAGTTGGGAACACTGAAGCTTTCTTT.

This clonotype was picked up many times. This sequence joins TRBV3-1 and TRBJ2-5; the D gene is possibly TRBD1 (6 bases). Germline values: CDR1 LGHDT, CDR2 YNNKEL (reference sequence). V was clipped by 1 base and J by 1 base, with 13 bases between them. The CDR3 is made up of 16 amino acids. CDR3 bases: TGTGCCAGCAGCCAAGGCCCGACAGGCCCCCAAGAGACCCAGTACTTC. The encoded protein is CASSQGPTGPQETQYF.

There are many counts of this clonotype. In nucleotides, the CDR3 is TGTGCCAGCAGCCAAGATCCGGTCCCAAGGGAGACCCAGTACTTC. This translates into CASSQDPVPRETQYF. J is TRBJ2-5 and V is TRBV3-1; D not resolved. This CDR3 has 15 amino acids. Between the trimmed V and J ends, which lost 0 bases and 5 bases, there was a span of 13 bases. Germline CDR1 reads LGHDT; CDR2 reads YNNKEL (reference sequence).